This T cell receptor beta chain was retrieved from a study of response to subunit inactivated influenza vaccine. Via MiXCR, TCRdb re-called the RT-PCR reads, giving one row per CDR3 protein. This sample has 500,000 to 600,000 distinct CDR3 sequences; roughly 8.2% occur once, and the top ten carry roughly 13%. As regards this clonotype: Its target is not known.

Germline CDR1 reads SQVTM; CDR2 reads ANQGSEA. V lost 3 bases, J lost 1 base, and 13 bases lay in between. The CDR3 has 14 amino acids. The study's findings and limits: The authors suggested that every seasonal influenza vaccination recruits few new T cells.

Sequenced material: PBMCs from blood, taken around 2 years after vaccination. The source of this sequence is a man aged 50 to 75 who received an inactivated influenza vaccine. This chain links TRBV29-1 with TRBJ2-7, with a tentative D call TRBD1 (7 bases). CDR3 nucleotides: TGCAGCGTTGAGGCGGGACAGCCGTCCTACGAGCAGTACTTC. This codes for CSVEAGQPSYEQYF.